Each of the 21 T cell receptor beta chains below was sequenced from the same sample in a study of Tregs in tolerant kidney transplant recipients. The method was immunoSEQ multiplex PCR; TCRdb's version includes in-frame clones alone and lacks a portion of them. This sample's table reports 31,000 or so clones. The input for sequencing was CD8+ T cells from blood, taken before the transplant. The receptor set was obtained from a human donor who received a combined kidney and bone marrow transplant.

For this clone: The CDR3 is cut off 3 residues early in the read; its end comes from the germline J gene. The genes are TRBV5-4 and TRBJ2-1; weak D call: TRBD2 (6 bases). The CDR3 contains 16 residues. With 0 bases removed from V and 5 bases from J, the gap between germline ends came to 15 bases. The germline CDR1 and CDR2 sequences are SGHNT and YYREEE (reference sequence). The CDR3 bases that were read are TGTGCCAGCAGCTTGGTCAGCGGGCTCGGTGACAATGAG. Translation: CASSLVSGLGDNE. The CDR3 as a whole reads CASSLVSGLGDNEQFF.

A note on this clone: Read sequence stops 3 residues before the CDR3 end, and the germline J gene provides the missing end. The chain combines TRBV18 with TRBJ2-1; D is possibly TRBD2 (6 bases). Germline CDR1 KGHSH, CDR2 LQKENI. V lost 6 bases and J 2 bases, leaving 14 bases between the germline ends. The CDR3 consists of 15 residues. The covered CDR3 bases are TGTGCCAGCTCCCCTGGCGGGGACCCCTACAATGAG. The encoded protein is CASSPGGDPYNE. The whole CDR3 protein is CASSPGGDPYNEQFF.

A word on this clone: The CDR3 extends 3 residues past the end of the read, so its final part is completed from the germline J gene. This sequence joins TRBV19 and TRBJ2-2, with 8 positions matching TRBD2. The CDR3 extends over 13 amino acids. The V and J ends lost 6 bases and 10 bases, in that order; junction bases with no gene match: 7. CDR1 is LNHDA and CDR2 is SQIVND in the germline V gene (reference sequence). CDR3 DNA (partial): TGTGCCAGTAGGAATAGCGGGATGGCGGAG. Amino acids: CASRNSGMAE. The CDR3 in full is CASRNSGMAELFF.

As concerns this clone: The read ends 3 residues early relative to the CDR3; the germline J gene fills the gap. This sequence joins TRBV7-3 and TRBJ2-1; 15 nucleotides agree with TRBD2. The J segment lost 6 bases and the V segment lost 5 bases, leaving 2 bases of the junction unmatched. The CDR3 is 15 residues long. Germline V gene sequence: CDR1 SGHTA, CDR2 FQGTGA. The CDR3 DNA, read in part, is TGTGCCAGCAGCCCGGGACTAGCGGGAGGCAATGAG. It yields the protein CASSPGLAGGNE. The full-length CDR3 reads as CASSPGLAGGNEQFF.

In regard to this clone: The observed sequence ends 3 residues before the CDR3 terminus, with the missing tail filled in from the germline J gene. V gene TRBV29-1 combines with J gene TRBJ1-2; D may be TRBD1 (6 bases). The CDR3 runs to 13 residues. Germline assignment: CDR1 SQVTM and CDR2 ANQGSEA. V gave up 1 base and J gave up 2 bases, with 8 bases separating them. The CDR3 bases that were read are TGCAGCGTTGAAGGGGGGCACAACTATGGC. Encoded protein: CSVEGGHNYG. The entire CDR3 protein reads CSVEGGHNYGYTF.

As concerns this clone: The DNA ends 3 residues before the CDR3 does, and the rest of the CDR3 is filled in from the germline J gene. The gene calls are TRBV7-2 and TRBJ2-7; no clear D. Germline CDR1 and CDR2: SGHTA and FQGNSA. The V and J ends lost 6 bases and 3 bases respectively, with 18 bases between them. This CDR3 region has 15 residues. This CDR3 reads CASRPAGSPFYEQYF. CDR3 DNA (partial): TGTGCCAGCAGACCCGCCGGGTCCCCCTTCTACGAG.

In regard to this clone: The CDR3 end is not reached by the read, which stops 3 residues before it; the germline J gene fills it in. The gene calls are TRBV20-1 and TRBJ2-2, with a possible D match to TRBD1 (5 bases). Per the germline V gene, CDR1 is DFQATT and CDR2 is SNEGSKA (reference sequence). Trimming took 5 bases from V and 5 from J, leaving 12 bases between them. The CDR3 extends over 13 amino acids. The covered CDR3 bases are TGCAGTGCTCCCGACAGAATTACCGGGGAG. It specifies CSAPDRITGE. The entire CDR3 is CSAPDRITGELFF.

Worth noting for this clone: The read gets to within 3 residues of the CDR3 end, and the germline J gene fills in the rest. The V call is TRBV10-3, the J call TRBJ2-3; D not certain. Germline V gene data show CDR1 as ENHRY and CDR2 as SYGVKD. The length of the CDR3 is 14 residues. V lost 2 bases and J 0 bases, leaving 6 bases between the germline ends. The part of the CDR3 DNA that was read is TGTGCCATCAGTGAGCCGACTAGCACAGATACG. Translated, it gives CAISEPTSTDT. In full, the CDR3 reads CAISEPTSTDTQYF.

For this clone: The read comes to an end 3 residues before the CDR3 does, leaving the germline J gene to fill in the end. The chain recombines TRBV6-2 or TRBV6-3 with TRBJ2-7; D is uncertain. The CDR3 runs 10 residues. CDR1 MNHEY and CDR2 SVGEGT come from the germline V gene. The germline V and J ends were trimmed by 8 bases and 4 bases, with 6 bases remaining between them. The covered CDR3 bases are TGTGCCAGCCGCGGTTACGAG. Its protein is CASRGYE. The whole CDR3 protein reads CASRGYEQYF.

With respect to this clone: The CDR3 end lies 3 residues beyond the end of the read and is filled in from the germline J gene. The chain employs TRBV20-1 and TRBJ1-5, with a tentative D call TRBD1 (5 bases). Germline V gene data show CDR1 as DFQATT and CDR2 as SNEGSKA (reference sequence). There are 16 residues in the CDR3. Trimming pared 0 bases from V and 5 bases from J, leaving 17 bases between. CDR3 bases read: TGCAGTGCTAGAGATATTTTGGGAGGGGCTGATCAGCCC. Amino acids: CSARDILGGADQP. The CDR3 as a whole reads CSARDILGGADQPQHF.

Concerning this clone itself: The CDR3 extends 3 residues past the end of the read, so its final part is completed from the germline J gene. The gene calls are TRBV19 and TRBJ2-7; the D is unclear. The CDR3 length is 15 residues. The V end lost 5 bases, the J end lost 1 base, and 15 bases lay between the germline ends. From germline, CDR1 is LNHDA and CDR2 SQIVND (reference sequence). Partial CDR3 DNA: TGTGCCAGTAGTCCATCCCCCTTAGCTTCCTACGAG. Its translation: CASSPSPLASYE. In full, the CDR3 is CASSPSPLASYEQYF.

Regarding this clone: The sequenced fragment ends 3 residues before the CDR3 boundary, so the rest is inferred from the germline J gene. The chain recombines TRBV4-1 with TRBJ2-7; D might be TRBD2 (6 bases). Per germline, CDR1 MGHRA and CDR2 YSYEKL. This CDR3 is built from 14 residues. Trimming removed 1 base at V and 2 bases at J, with 9 bases between. CDR3 DNA (partial): TGCGCCAGCAGCCAAGCAGCGGGCCCCTACGAG. It yields the protein CASSQAAGPYE. The complete CDR3 protein is CASSQAAGPYEQYF.

As regards this clone: Read data end 3 residues before the CDR3 end; the end is taken from the germline J gene. The chain is built from TRBV23-1 and TRBJ1-5; 8 positions agree with TRBD1. TRBV23-1 falls under the ORF class, with uncertain function. V was clipped by 8 bases and J by 2 bases; unmatched bases: 14. This CDR3 spans 17 amino acids. Incomplete CDR3 DNA: TGCGCCAGCGAGTCTCATTACAGGGGGATGGGCAATCAGCCC. It translates to CASESHYRGMGNQP. The CDR3 in full is CASESHYRGMGNQPQHF.

As for this clone: The CDR3 end lies 3 residues beyond the end of the read and is filled in from the germline J gene. The chain combines TRBV20-1 with TRBJ2-7; a possible D gene is TRBD1 (5 bases). Germline values: CDR1 DFQATT, CDR2 SNEGSKA (reference sequence). The CDR3 has 13 residues. Trimming removed 6 bases at V and 3 bases at J, with 15 bases between. This CDR3 is CSASWGAGYEQYF. The sequenced part of the CDR3 DNA is TGCAGTGCCTCCTGGGGCGCCGGCTACGAG.

For this clone: This specimen includes other DNA sequences encoding the same CDR3. Partial CDR3 DNA: TGTGCCAGTAGTATAACCAGTTCCTACGAG. Translating it yields CASSITSSYE. The whole CDR3 reads CASSITSSYEQYF. The V call is TRBV19, the J call TRBJ2-7; D uncertain. The DNA ends 3 residues before the CDR3 does, and the rest of the CDR3 is filled in from the germline J gene. The V gene's germline CDR1 is LNHDA and CDR2 SQIVND (reference sequence). The CDR3 contains 13 residues. Between the trimmed V and J ends, which lost 2 bases and 1 base, there was a span of 6 bases.

In regard to this clone: Sequencing ends 3 residues short of the CDR3 end; the germline J gene provides the rest. This chain uses TRBV20-1 with TRBJ1-5, with a tentative D call TRBD1 (6 bases). CDR1 is DFQATT, CDR2 SNEGSKA, per germline (reference sequence). The CDR3 covers 16 residues. V was pared by 0 bases and J by 0 bases, with 12 bases between. The sequenced CDR3 bases are TGCAGTGCTAGAGATCTCAGGGGAAATAGCAATCAGCCC. Its translation is CSARDLRGNSNQP. The CDR3, in full, reads CSARDLRGNSNQPQHF.

Here the CDR3 reads CASSLGTSGFNEQFF. The DNA read from the CDR3 is TGTGCCAGCAGCCTCGGGACTAGCGGATTCAATGAG. The V gene is TRBV7-9, the J gene TRBJ2-1; TRBD2 agrees at 11 bases. With the read ending 3 residues before the CDR3 end, the germline J gene is used to fill in that end. J lost 6 bases, V lost 5 bases, and 6 bases had no gene match. The CDR3 totals 15 residues. Germline V CDR1 and CDR2: SEHNR, FQNEAQ (reference sequence).

For this clone: Read sequence stops 3 residues before the CDR3 end, and the germline J gene provides the missing end. The chain joins TRBV20-1 to TRBJ2-1; 12 bases agree with TRBD2. J gave up 9 bases and V 3 bases, and 3 bases lay outside the gene matches. The germline CDR1 and CDR2 sequences are DFQATT and SNEGSKA (reference sequence). The CDR3 contains 13 residues. The part of the CDR3 DNA that was read is TGCAGTGCTAGGGGACTAGCGGGTAGTGAG. This encodes CSARGLAGSE. The entire CDR3 protein is CSARGLAGSEQFF.

As to this clone: The sequenced fragment ends 3 residues before the CDR3 boundary, so the rest is inferred from the germline J gene. This chain joins TRBV19 and TRBJ1-1; the D gene is possibly TRBD1 (6 bases). V was cut by 6 bases and J by 2 bases, with 10 bases left in between. CDR1 and CDR2 (germline): LNHDA, SQIVND (reference sequence). The CDR3 covers 13 residues. The DNA read from the CDR3 is TGTGCCAGTAGCTTCAGGGGAAACACTGAA. Protein: CASSFRGNTE. The whole CDR3 sequence reads CASSFRGNTEAFF. The complete variable domain, with remaining parts taken from reference TRBV19 and TRBJ1-1, reads DGGITQSPKYLFRKEGQNVTLSCEQNLNHDAMYWYRQDPGQGLRLIYYSQIVNDFQKGDIAEGYSVSREKKESFPLTVTSAQKNPTAFYLCASSFRGNTEAFFGQGTRLTVV.

Notes on this clone: The read finishes 3 residues shy of the CDR3 end, and the germline J gene is used to complete it. This chain uses TRBV7-2 with TRBJ2-2; D is unclear. The CDR3 covers 16 residues. The germline V and J ends were trimmed by 0 bases and 1 base, with 9 bases remaining between them. Germline V gene data show CDR1 as SGHTA and CDR2 as FQGNSA. CDR3 DNA (partial): TGTGCCAGCAGCTTAGCGTCGGCAGGGAACACCGGGGAG. Protein sequence: CASSLASAGNTGE. The full-length CDR3 reads as CASSLASAGNTGELFF.

On this clone: The read falls 3 residues short of the CDR3 end, and the missing part is taken from the germline J gene. The rearrangement links TRBV2 to TRBJ2-1; D remains ambiguous. V lost 8 bases to trimming and J lost 8 bases, with 16 bases between them. Germline-derived CDR1 and CDR2 are SNHLY and FYNNEI. The CDR3 is 13 residues long. The part of the CDR3 DNA that was read is TGTGCCAGCCAAGCGAATGTCCGGGATGAG. Translating it yields CASQANVRDE. The full CDR3 reads CASQANVRDEQFF. Based on the CDR3 plus reference TRBV2 and TRBJ2-1, the full variable domain is EPEVTQTPSHQVTQMGQEVILRCVPISNHLYFYWYRQILGQKVEFLVSFYNNEISEKSEIFDDQFSVERPDGSNFTLKIRSTKLEDSAMYFCASQANVRDEQFFGPGTRLTVL.